Below are 27 T cell receptor beta chains sequenced from a single sample in a study of long-term antiretroviral therapy in people with HIV. Runs used v3.0 of the immunoSEQ assay and were done at survey level. Sequencing used immunoSEQ multiplex PCR; TCRdb keeps in-frame clones, though not all of them. The sample lists more than 15,000 clones; under 85% were seen once. The source material was unsorted PBMCs, sampled just over 3.1 years after starting antiretroviral therapy. The receptors were gathered from a middle-aged woman with HIV.

The chain joins TRBV7-8 to TRBJ1-4; D might be TRBD1 (5 bases). Trimming pared 7 bases from V and 3 bases from J, leaving 9 bases between. The germline V gene encodes CDR1 SGHVS and CDR2 FQNEAQ. The CDR3 spans 13 residues. The DNA of the CDR3 is TGTGCCAGCAAGAGGGGAGCTAATGAAAAACTGTTTTTT. Translation: CASKRGANEKLFF. The full variable domain, with the rest looked up from reference TRBV7-8 and TRBJ1-4, is GAGVSQSPRYKVAKRGQDVALRCDPISGHVSLFWYQQALGQGPEFLTYFQNEAQLDKSGLPSDRFFAERPEGSVSTLKIQRTQQEDSAVYLCASKRGANEKLFFGSGTQLSVL.

The chain employs TRBV6-5 and TRBJ1-2; D perhaps matches TRBD1 (5 bases). Germline loops: CDR1 MNHEY, CDR2 SVGAGI. V shed 10 bases and J shed 6 bases, with 12 bases lying between them. This CDR3 has 11 amino acids. DNA for the CDR3: TGTGCCACCCGGGAGGGGCATGGCTACACCTTC. This sequence encodes CATREGHGYTF.

This chain uses TRBV2 with TRBJ2-3, with unresolved D. CDR3 length: 12 residues. Trimming took off 4 bases at V and 4 bases at J, with 6 bases between the two ends. Germline CDR1 reads SNHLY; CDR2 reads FYNNEI. DNA of the CDR3: TGTGCCAGCAGTGTTGGGGCAGATACGCAGTATTTT. Translation gives CASSVGADTQYF.

The chain uses TRBV18 and TRBJ1-3, with 8 bases fitting TRBD1. This CDR3 region has 16 residues. Germline lookup yields CDR1 KGHSH and CDR2 LQKENI. After removal of 4 bases from V and 7 bases from J, the junction contained 12 bases not matched to a gene. CDR3 amino acids: CASSLGSGQGRNTIYF. The DNA of the CDR3 is TGTGCCAGCTCACTGGGGTCCGGACAGGGTCGGAACACCATATATTTT.

This rearrangement joins TRBV7-6 to TRBJ2-1, with 8 nucleotides matching TRBD1. Per the germline V gene, CDR1 is SGHVS and CDR2 is FNYEAQ. After removal of 3 bases from V and 2 bases from J, the junction contained 6 bases not matched to a gene. This CDR3 contains 16 residues. The CDR3: CASSFGQGRTYNEQFF. CDR3 in DNA: TGTGCCAGCAGCTTCGGACAGGGTCGCACCTACAATGAGCAGTTCTTC.

The V and J genes are TRBV6-6 and TRBJ2-1, with TRBD1 matching 11 bases. V was clipped by 10 bases and J by 4 bases; unmatched bases: 6. The length of the CDR3 is 14 residues. The germline gives CDR1 MNHNY, CDR2 SVGAGI (reference sequence). The CDR3 DNA reads TGTGCCACACGGGACAGGGGGTCTTACAATGAGCAGTTCTTC. Protein: CATRDRGSYNEQFF.

V usage is TRBV7-2 and J usage is TRBJ2-7; D tentatively fits TRBD1 or TRBD2 (5 bases each). The germline V gene encodes CDR1 SGHTA and CDR2 FQGNSA. The CDR3 runs 18 residues. V lost 2 bases to trimming and J lost 0 bases, with 20 bases between them. The CDR3 sequence: CASSLKPGGDVSSYEQYF. CDR3 coding DNA: TGTGCCAGCAGCTTAAAGCCGGGTGGGGACGTGAGCTCCTACGAGCAGTACTTC.

The chain couples TRBV6-5 to TRBJ1-1; the D gene is possibly TRBD1 (5 bases). The CDR3 loop spans 15 amino acids. Germline V CDR1 and CDR2: MNHEY, SVGAGI. With 6 bases removed from V and 0 bases from J, the gap between germline ends came to 14 bases. The CDR3 is CASRLGTGMNTEAFF. The CDR3 DNA is TGTGCCAGCAGACTCGGGACGGGAATGAACACTGAAGCTTTCTTT.

The chain uses TRBV5-6 and TRBJ1-1; TRBD1 aligns across 7 bases. V gave up 1 base and J gave up 5 bases; unmatched junction bases: 11. Germline V lookup: CDR1 SGHDT, CDR2 YYEEEE. This CDR3 comprises 16 residues. CDR3 amino acids: CASSLFSIQGGTEAFF. CDR3 bases: TGTGCCAGCAGCTTGTTTTCTATCCAGGGGGGGACTGAAGCTTTCTTT.

The J gene is TRBJ1-1, the V gene TRBV30, with D unclear. The germline CDR1 and CDR2 sequences are GTSNPN and SVGIG (reference sequence). V gave up 5 bases and J gave up 0 bases, with 10 bases separating them. This CDR3 comprises 13 residues. CDR3: CAWAGLMNTEAFF. In DNA form, the CDR3 reads TGTGCCTGGGCTGGATTAATGAACACTGAAGCTTTCTTT.

This clone showed up just a few times. This chain links TRBV12-5 with TRBJ2-2; D gene unclear. V lost 7 bases to trimming and J lost 1 base, with 7 bases between them. The germline CDR1 and CDR2 sequences are LGHNT and FRNRAP. CDR3 length: 13 residues. The CDR3 DNA sequence: TGTGCTAGTGAGATAAGGAACACCGGGGAGCTGTTTTTT. Translating gives CASEIRNTGELFF.

This rearrangement joins TRBV7-2 to TRBJ1-2; 7 bases align to TRBD1. This CDR3 has 13 amino acids. CDR1 and CDR2 from the germline V gene are SGHTA and FQGNSA. Losses at the gene ends were 1 base for V and 7 bases for J; bases not matched to a gene: 3. The CDR3 region has the DNA TGTGCCAGCAGCTTAGGAGGGGGCGGTGGCTACACCTTC. Residues: CASSLGGGGGYTF.

The chain recombines TRBV5-1 with TRBJ1-1, with D unresolved. The ends were cut back, 1 base at V and 0 bases at J, with 22 bases in the middle. The CDR3 has 19 amino acids. Per germline, CDR1 SGHRS and CDR2 YFSETQ. DNA for the CDR3: TGCGCCAGCAGCTTGAGTGATCGGGCCATAAGTCCCTTGAACACTGAAGCTTTCTTT. Its protein is CASSLSDRAISPLNTEAFF. Variable domain in full (rest from reference TRBV5-1 and TRBJ1-1): KAGVTQTPRYLIKTRGQQVTLSCSPISGHRSVSWYQQTPGQGLQFLFEYFSETQRNKGNFPGRFSGRQFSNSRSEMNVSTLELGDSALYLCASSLSDRAISPLNTEAFFGQGTRLTVV.

The V call is TRBV27, the J call TRBJ1-1; D is perhaps TRBD1 (5 bases). CDR3 length: 14 residues. Between the trimmed V and J ends, which lost 5 bases and 8 bases, there was a span of 18 bases. Germline CDR1 is MNHEY and CDR2 is SMNVEV (reference sequence). The chain's CDR3 is CASSPTPGTAEAFF. The CDR3 region has the DNA TGTGCCAGCAGTCCTACGCCCGGGACGGCCGAAGCTTTCTTT.

This clone turned up a few times. The rearrangement uses TRBV5-1 and TRBJ1-5; no reliable D call. The CDR3 sequence is 15 residues long. V was clipped by 1 base and J by 3 bases, with 11 bases between them. Germline V gene sequence: CDR1 SGHRS, CDR2 YFSETQ. CDR3 in DNA: TGCGCCAGCAGCTTGACTGCGGGATACAATCAGCCCCAGCATTTT. The encoded protein is CASSLTAGYNQPQHF.

The chain recombines TRBV13 with TRBJ2-1, with TRBD1 matching over 9 bases. This CDR3 has 16 amino acids. Germline V lookup: CDR1 PRHDT, CDR2 FYEKMQ (reference sequence). With V trimmed by 2 bases and J by 7 bases, 9 bases remained unmatched. The CDR3 here is CASSLWFGTGLNEQFF. The CDR3 DNA follows: TGTGCCAGCAGCTTATGGTTCGGGACAGGGTTAAATGAGCAGTTCTTC.

This clone was seen only a few times. The rearrangement links TRBV6-1 to TRBJ2-7; D is undetermined. There are 11 residues in the CDR3. Germline CDR1 and CDR2: MNHNS and SASEGT. Trimming shortened V by 6 bases and J by 3 bases, and 6 bases separated the two germline ends. The CDR3 coding sequence is TGTGCCAGCAGACAGTACTACGAGCAGTACTTC. This gives the protein CASRQYYEQYF.

CDR3 amino acids: CASSITPPRQGGAGANVLTF. DNA for the CDR3: TGTGCCAGCAGCATAACCCCCCCACGACAGGGCGGGGCTGGGGCCAACGTCCTGACTTTC. The J gene is TRBJ2-6, the V gene TRBV27; TRBD1 is a possible D gene (7 bases). This CDR3 has 20 residues. The V gene lost 6 bases and the J gene lost 2 bases, with 26 bases spanning the gap. The V gene's germline CDR1 is MNHEY and CDR2 SMNVEV (reference sequence).

The chain recombines TRBV29-1 with TRBJ1-2; D remains ambiguous. The CDR3 is made up of 12 amino acids. V was clipped by 6 bases and J by 4 bases, with 12 bases between them. Germline V gives CDR1 SQVTM, CDR2 ANQGSEA. CDR3 in DNA: TGCAGCGTCCGAGGAACAGTCTATGGCTACACCTTC. This gives the protein CSVRGTVYGYTF.

V gene TRBV5-8 combines with J gene TRBJ2-7; the match to TRBD2 covers 9 bases. The V segment lost 0 bases and the J segment 6 bases; nucleotides outside the gene matches: 7. Germline V gene lookup returns CDR1 SGHTS and CDR2 YDEGEE. The CDR3 totals 15 residues. In nucleotides, the CDR3 is TGTGCCAGCAGCTTGGGTAGCGGGGGACTTCGCGAGCAGTACTTC. Its translation is CASSLGSGGLREQYF.

The chain carries TRBV6-1 and TRBJ1-1; perhaps TRBD1 as D (5 bases). The CDR3 extends over 14 amino acids. Germline CDR1 is MNHNS and CDR2 is SASEGT. The V end was cut by 6 bases, the J end by 4 bases, with 15 bases between. The CDR3 coding sequence is TGTGCCAGCAGCGTCAGGGTGAGGAGCACTGAAGCTTTCTTT. It translates to CASSVRVRSTEAFF.

The V and J genes are TRBV30 and TRBJ1-2; D call uncertain. Germline loops: CDR1 GTSNPN, CDR2 SVGIG (reference sequence). V lost 3 bases and J lost 8, with 13 bases in between. The CDR3 runs 12 residues. DNA for the CDR3: TGTGCCTGGAGGGGCAGCTATCCCGGCTACACCTTC. It codes for CAWRGSYPGYTF.

The chain couples TRBV5-4 to TRBJ1-1; a possible D gene is TRBD1 (5 bases). The germline CDR1 and CDR2 sequences are SGHNT and YYREEE (reference sequence). Trimming stripped 0 bases from V and 0 bases from J, with 9 bases between. The CDR3 loop spans 15 amino acids. The CDR3 nucleotides read TGTGCCAGCAGCTTGGGCGGGGGGGTGAACACTGAAGCTTTCTTT. Amino acids: CASSLGGGVNTEAFF.

This chain connects TRBV7-9 to TRBJ1-2; D gene unclear. The germline CDR1 and CDR2 sequences are SEHNR and FQNEAQ (reference sequence). The CDR3 covers 15 residues. V lost 1 base and J lost 2, with 11 bases in between. CDR3 nucleotide sequence: TGTGCCAGCAGCTTAGGTATGGCAGCAAACTATGGCTACACCTTC. This gives the protein CASSLGMAANYGYTF.

This rearrangement joins TRBV7-9 to TRBJ1-2; D possibly corresponds to TRBD1 (5 bases). The CDR3 has 15 amino acids. Germline V gene lookup returns CDR1 SEHNR and CDR2 FQNEAQ (reference sequence). Trimming removed 1 base from V and 3 bases from J, with 12 bases in between. In DNA form, the CDR3 reads TGTGCCAGCAGCTTAGAGGTGGGGCAGCACTATGGCTACACCTTC. Encoded protein: CASSLEVGQHYGYTF.

This clone was observed a handful of times. This chain links TRBV7-2 with TRBJ1-2; 8 positions match TRBD1. The V and J ends lost 5 bases and 4 bases, in that order; junction bases with no gene match: 6. CDR1 and CDR2 from the germline V gene are SGHTA and FQGNSA. There are 14 residues in the CDR3. The CDR3 loop is CASSIAGGAYGYTF. In DNA form, the CDR3 reads TGTGCCAGCAGCATCGCAGGGGGCGCCTATGGCTACACCTTC.

V usage is TRBV7-2 and J usage is TRBJ2-3; 7 bases map to TRBD1. Germline V gives CDR1 SGHTA, CDR2 FQGNSA. The V segment lost 5 bases and the J segment 3 bases; nucleotides outside the gene matches: 5. The CDR3 covers 14 residues. The CDR3 spells CASSRQGRTDTQYF. The CDR3 DNA reads TGTGCCAGCAGCCGACAGGGTCGGACAGATACGCAGTATTTT. Full variable domain (outside the CDR3, taken from reference TRBV7-2 and TRBJ2-3): GAGVSQSPSNKVTEKGKDVELRCDPISGHTALYWYRQSLGQGLEFLIYFQGNSAPDKSGLPSDRFSAERTGGSVSTLTIQRTQQEDSAVYLCASSRQGRTDTQYFGPGTRLTVL.